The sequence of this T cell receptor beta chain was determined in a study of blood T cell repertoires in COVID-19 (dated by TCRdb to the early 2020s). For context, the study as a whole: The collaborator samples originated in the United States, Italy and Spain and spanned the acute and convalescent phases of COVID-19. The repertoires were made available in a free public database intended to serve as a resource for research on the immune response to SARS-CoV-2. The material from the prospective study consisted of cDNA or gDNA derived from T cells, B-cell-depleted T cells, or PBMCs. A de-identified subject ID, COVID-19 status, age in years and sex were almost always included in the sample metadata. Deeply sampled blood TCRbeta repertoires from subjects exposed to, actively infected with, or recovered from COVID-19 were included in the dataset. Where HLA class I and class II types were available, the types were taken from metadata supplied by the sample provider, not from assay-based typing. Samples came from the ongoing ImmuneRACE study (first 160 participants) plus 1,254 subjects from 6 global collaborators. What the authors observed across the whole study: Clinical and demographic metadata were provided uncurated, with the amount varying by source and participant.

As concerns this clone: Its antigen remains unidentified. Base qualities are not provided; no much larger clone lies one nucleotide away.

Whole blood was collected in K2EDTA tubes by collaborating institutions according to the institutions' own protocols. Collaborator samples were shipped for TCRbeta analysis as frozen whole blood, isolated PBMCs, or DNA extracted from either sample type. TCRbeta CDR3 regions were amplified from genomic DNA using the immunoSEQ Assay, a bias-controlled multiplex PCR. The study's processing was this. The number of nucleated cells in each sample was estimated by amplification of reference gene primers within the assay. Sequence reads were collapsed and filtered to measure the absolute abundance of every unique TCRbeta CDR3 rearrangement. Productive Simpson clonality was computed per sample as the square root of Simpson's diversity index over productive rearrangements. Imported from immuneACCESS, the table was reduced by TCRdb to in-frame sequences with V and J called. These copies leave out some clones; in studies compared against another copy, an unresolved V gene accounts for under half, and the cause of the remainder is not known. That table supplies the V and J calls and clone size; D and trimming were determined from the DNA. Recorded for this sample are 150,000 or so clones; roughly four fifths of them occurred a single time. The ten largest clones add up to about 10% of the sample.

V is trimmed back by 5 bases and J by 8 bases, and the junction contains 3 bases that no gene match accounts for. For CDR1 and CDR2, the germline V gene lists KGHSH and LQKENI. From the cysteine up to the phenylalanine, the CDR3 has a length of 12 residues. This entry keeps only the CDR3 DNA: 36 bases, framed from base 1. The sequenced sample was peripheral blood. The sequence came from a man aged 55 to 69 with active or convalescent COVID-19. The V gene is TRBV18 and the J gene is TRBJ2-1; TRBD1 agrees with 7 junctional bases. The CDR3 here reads CASSATGDEQFF. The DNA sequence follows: TGTGCCAGCTCAGCTACAGGGGATGAGCAGTTCTTC.